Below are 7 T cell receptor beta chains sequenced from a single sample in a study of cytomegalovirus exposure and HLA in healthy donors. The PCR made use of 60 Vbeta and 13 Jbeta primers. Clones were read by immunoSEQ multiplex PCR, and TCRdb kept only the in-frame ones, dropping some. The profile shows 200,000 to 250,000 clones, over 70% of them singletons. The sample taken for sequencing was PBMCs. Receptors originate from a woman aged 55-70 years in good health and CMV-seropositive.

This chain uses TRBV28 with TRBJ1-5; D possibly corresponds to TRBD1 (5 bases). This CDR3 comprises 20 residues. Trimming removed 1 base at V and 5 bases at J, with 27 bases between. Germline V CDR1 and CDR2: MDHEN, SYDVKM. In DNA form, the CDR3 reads TGTGCCAGCAGTTTATCTCCTCAATACAGGAAGGTGTGGGATGATCAGCCCCAGCATTTT. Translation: CASSLSPQYRKVWDDQPQHF.

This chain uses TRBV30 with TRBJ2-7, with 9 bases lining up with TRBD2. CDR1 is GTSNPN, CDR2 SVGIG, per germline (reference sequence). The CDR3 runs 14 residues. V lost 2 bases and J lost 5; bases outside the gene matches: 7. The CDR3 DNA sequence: TGTGCCTGGAGTTTGGCGGGAGGGATCAACGAGCAGTACTTC. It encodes CAWSLAGGINEQYF.

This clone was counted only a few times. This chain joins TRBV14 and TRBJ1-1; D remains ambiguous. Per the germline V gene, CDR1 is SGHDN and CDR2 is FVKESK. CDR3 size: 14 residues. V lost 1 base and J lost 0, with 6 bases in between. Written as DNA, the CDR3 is TGTGCCAGCAGCCAAGTCAGGCTGAACACTGAAGCTTTCTTT. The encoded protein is CASSQVRLNTEAFF. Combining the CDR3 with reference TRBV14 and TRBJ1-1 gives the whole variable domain EAGVTQFPSHSVIEKGQTVTLRCDPISGHDNLYWYRRVMGKEIKFLLHFVKESKQDESGMPNNRFLAERTGGTYSTLKVQPAELEDSGVYFCASSQVRLNTEAFFGQGTRLTVV.

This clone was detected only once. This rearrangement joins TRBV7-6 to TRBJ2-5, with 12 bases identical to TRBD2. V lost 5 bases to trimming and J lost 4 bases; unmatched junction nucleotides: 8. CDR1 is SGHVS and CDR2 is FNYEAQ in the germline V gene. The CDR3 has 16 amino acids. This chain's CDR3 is CASSLLAGGHLETQYF. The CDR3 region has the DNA TGTGCCAGCAGCCTCCTAGCGGGAGGGCATCTAGAGACCCAGTACTTC.

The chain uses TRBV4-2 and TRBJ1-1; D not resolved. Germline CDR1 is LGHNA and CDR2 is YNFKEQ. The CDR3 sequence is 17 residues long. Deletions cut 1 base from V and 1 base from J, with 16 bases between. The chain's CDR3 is CASSQAAVAGSNTEAFF. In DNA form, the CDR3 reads TGTGCCAGCAGCCAAGCCGCCGTGGCGGGTTCGAACACTGAAGCTTTCTTT.

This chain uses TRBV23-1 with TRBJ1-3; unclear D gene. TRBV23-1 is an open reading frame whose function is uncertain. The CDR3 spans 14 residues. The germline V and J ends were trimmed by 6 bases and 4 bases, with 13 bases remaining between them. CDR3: CASRSGPKGNTIYF. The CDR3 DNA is TGCGCCAGCAGGTCTGGCCCCAAAGGAAACACCATATATTTT.

The CDR3 bases are TGTGCCAGCGGAACTCTGGGGCCCACCGGGGAGCTGTTTTTT. This sequence encodes CASGTLGPTGELFF. This chain connects TRBV28 to TRBJ2-2, with a possible D match to TRBD1 (5 bases). Germline V gives CDR1 MDHEN, CDR2 SYDVKM. Trimming took off 8 bases at V and 4 bases at J, with 14 bases between the two ends. The CDR3 runs 14 residues.